These 17 T cell receptor beta chains were sequenced from one sample in a study of memory CD4+ T cells and cytomegalovirus serostatus. Only in-frame clones appear in the TCRdb table, and some are missing; sequencing was by immunoSEQ multiplex PCR. The table records about 50,000 clones, more than 70% of them present only once. The sort gate was single viable CD3+CD4+CD8-CD45RO+ cells for memory CD4+ T cells. The sequenced sample consisted of memory CD4+ T cells from blood. The source is an adult in good health and CMV-seronegative.

The chain is built from TRBV6-5 and TRBJ2-1; D tentatively fits TRBD1 or TRBD2 (5 bases each). The CDR3 is 15 residues long. V shed 5 bases and J shed 0 bases, with 11 bases lying between them. From germline, CDR1 is MNHEY and CDR2 SVGAGI. CDR3 sequence reads: CASSRGAISYNEQFF. As DNA, the CDR3 is TGTGCCAGCAGTCGAGGGGCTATCTCCTACAATGAGCAGTTCTTC.

This clone was counted a few times. The J gene is TRBJ2-1, the V gene TRBV15; TRBD1 is a possible D gene (6 bases). V gave up 0 bases and J gave up 4 bases, with 10 bases separating them. This CDR3 spans 15 amino acids. In germline, CDR1 is LNHNV, CDR2 YYDKDF (reference sequence). CDR3 protein: CATSRDSDRYNEQFF. In nucleotides, the CDR3 is TGTGCCACCAGCAGAGATAGCGACAGGTACAATGAGCAGTTCTTC. Full variable domain (remainder filled in from reference TRBV15 and TRBJ2-1): DAMVIQNPRYQVTQFGKPVTLSCSQTLNHNVMYWYQQKSSQAPKLLFHYYDKDFNNEADTPDNFQSRRPNTSFCFLDIRSPGLGDTAMYLCATSRDSDRYNEQFFGPGTRLTVL.

This clone was counted a few times. This rearrangement joins TRBV18 to TRBJ2-3, with 8 bases fitting TRBD1. The V gene end was trimmed by 0 bases and the J gene end by 3 bases; junction bases not matched to a gene: 8. The CDR3 is 17 residues long. The V gene's germline CDR1 is KGHSH and CDR2 LQKENI. Here the CDR3 DNA reads TGTGCCAGCTCACCACCGATCGGCAGGGGGCGAACAGATACGCAGTATTTT. It translates to CASSPPIGRGRTDTQYF.

J is TRBJ2-5 and V is TRBV10-3; possibly TRBD1 for D (5 bases). The germline gives CDR1 ENHRY, CDR2 SYGVKD. The CDR3 is 13 amino acids. V was shortened by 10 bases and J by 2 bases, with 14 bases between the two germline ends. Written as DNA, the CDR3 is TGTGCCACCCAGGGTCGGAGTCAAGAGACCCAGTACTTC. It specifies CATQGRSQETQYF.

The V gene is TRBV7-9, the J gene TRBJ1-1; unclear D gene. The CDR3 runs to 13 residues. With 2 bases removed from V and 1 base from J, the gap between germline ends came to 5 bases. In germline, CDR1 is SEHNR, CDR2 FQNEAQ (reference sequence). In DNA form, the CDR3 reads TGTGCCAGCAGCTTAAGTCAGAACACTGAAGCTTTCTTT. Encoded protein: CASSLSQNTEAFF.

This clone was counted once. V usage is TRBV7-6 and J usage is TRBJ2-3; 9 bases line up with TRBD2. With 1 base clipped from V and 3 bases from J, the junction kept 8 bases outside the gene matches. Per the germline V gene, CDR1 is SGHVS and CDR2 is FNYEAQ. This CDR3 has 17 amino acids. In DNA form, the CDR3 reads TGTGCCAGCAGCTTAGATTCCCTAGCGGGGTATACAGATACGCAGTATTTT. Its protein is CASSLDSLAGYTDTQYF.

The rearrangement links TRBV5-4 to TRBJ2-5; D remains unclear. This CDR3 region has 13 residues. In germline, CDR1 is SGHNT, CDR2 YYREEE (reference sequence). Between the trimmed V and J ends, which lost 0 bases and 2 bases, there was a span of 5 bases. The DNA of the CDR3 is TGTGCCAGCAGCTTGGGTCAGCAAGAGACCCAGTACTTC. Translation: CASSLGQQETQYF.

V gene TRBV6-1 combines with J gene TRBJ1-2; D is possibly TRBD1 (6 bases). Trimming left V 1 base short and J 3 bases short, with 12 bases between. The CDR3 has 15 residues. The V gene's germline CDR1 is MNHNS and CDR2 SASEGT. The CDR3 sequence: CASSEGWTADYGYTF. The CDR3 DNA sequence: TGTGCCAGCAGTGAAGGGTGGACAGCGGACTATGGCTACACCTTC.

The V call is TRBV7-6, the J call TRBJ1-1; no clear D gene. Germline V gene data show CDR1 as SGHVS and CDR2 as FNYEAQ. V lost 4 bases to trimming and J lost 11 bases, with 17 bases between them. The CDR3 has 13 residues. The CDR3 bases are TGTGCCAGCAGCTCAGATCCGGGCGGGCAGGCTTTCTTT. Its protein is CASSSDPGGQAFF.

The chain joins TRBV20-1 to TRBJ2-3; D ambiguous. The CDR3 covers 11 residues. Germline CDR1 DFQATT, CDR2 SNEGSKA (reference sequence). V gave up 6 bases and J gave up 3 bases, with 7 bases separating them. The CDR3 is CSAVRTDTQYF. Here the CDR3 DNA reads TGCAGTGCGGTGAGAACAGATACGCAGTATTTT.

This chain joins TRBV5-8 and TRBJ1-4; possibly TRBD1 for D (5 bases). This CDR3 is built from 15 residues. Germline assignment: CDR1 SGHTS and CDR2 YDEGEE. The V and J ends lost 4 bases and 5 bases respectively, with 15 bases between them. Written as DNA, the CDR3 is TGTGCCAGCAGCCCGCACCGGGGCGTAAATGAAAAACTGTTTTTT. It yields the protein CASSPHRGVNEKLFF.

The sample holds a few counts of this clone. V is TRBV5-4 and J is TRBJ1-1; 8 nucleotides agree with TRBD1. The CDR3 length is 15 residues. Germline CDR1 reads SGHNT; CDR2 reads YYREEE (reference sequence). With V trimmed by 7 bases and J by 1 base, 9 bases remained unmatched. The CDR3 here is CASASGQGGNTEAFF. The CDR3 DNA sequence: TGTGCCAGCGCGTCTGGACAGGGAGGGAACACTGAAGCTTTCTTT.

J is TRBJ2-3 and V is TRBV7-2; 9 bases align to TRBD2. Germline CDR1 SGHTA, CDR2 FQGNSA. This CDR3 region has 16 residues. The V gene end was trimmed by 2 bases and the J gene end by 2 bases; junction bases not matched to a gene: 5. CDR3 sequence reads: CASSLMASGITDTQYF. The CDR3 nucleotides are TGTGCCAGCAGCTTAATGGCTAGCGGGATCACAGATACGCAGTATTTT.

The chain has TRBV6-1 and TRBJ1-2; D gene unclear. CDR3 length: 14 amino acids. CDR1 and CDR2 (germline): MNHNS, SASEGT. The ends were cut back, 8 bases at V and 2 bases at J, with 15 bases in the middle. For the CDR3, the DNA is TGTGCCAGCGGATCCCAGAAAGGGAACTATGGCTACACCTTC. Translating gives CASGSQKGNYGYTF.

This chain links TRBV30 with TRBJ2-5; TRBD2 agrees at 8 bases. J lost 6 bases, V lost 4 bases, and 4 bases had no gene match. CDR3 length: 12 amino acids. Germline CDR1 and CDR2: GTSNPN and SVGIG (reference sequence). The CDR3 DNA follows: TGTGCCTGGAAGGCTAGCGGGCAGACCCAGTACTTC. Its translation is CAWKASGQTQYF.

This chain links TRBV6-1 with TRBJ1-5; D remains unclear. The CDR3 spans 12 residues. The V and J ends lost 4 bases and 9 bases respectively, with 10 bases between them. Germline V CDR1 and CDR2: MNHNS, SASEGT. The CDR3 loop is CASSVGTWPQHF. The CDR3 bases are TGTGCCAGCAGTGTGGGTACGTGGCCCCAGCATTTT.

J is TRBJ1-2 and V is TRBV6-4; 11 bases fit TRBD1. Per the germline V gene, CDR1 is MRHNA and CDR2 is SNTAGT. The CDR3 is 15 amino acids. J gave up 4 bases and V 6 bases, and 7 bases lay outside the gene matches. CDR3 sequence: CASRPGQGATYGYTF. CDR3 DNA: TGTGCCAGCAGACCTGGACAGGGGGCTACCTATGGCTACACCTTC.